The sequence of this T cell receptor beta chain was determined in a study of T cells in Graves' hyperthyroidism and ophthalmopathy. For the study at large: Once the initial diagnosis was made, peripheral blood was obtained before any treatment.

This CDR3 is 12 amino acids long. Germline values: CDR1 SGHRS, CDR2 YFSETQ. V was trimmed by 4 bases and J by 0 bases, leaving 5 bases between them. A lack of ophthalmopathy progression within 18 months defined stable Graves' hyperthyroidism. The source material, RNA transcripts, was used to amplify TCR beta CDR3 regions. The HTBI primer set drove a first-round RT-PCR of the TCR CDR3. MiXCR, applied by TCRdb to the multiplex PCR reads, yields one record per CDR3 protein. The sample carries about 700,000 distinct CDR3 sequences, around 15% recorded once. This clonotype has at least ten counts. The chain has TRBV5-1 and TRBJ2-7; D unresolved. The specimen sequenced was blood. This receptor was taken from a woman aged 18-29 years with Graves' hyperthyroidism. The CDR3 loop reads CASSAPSYEQYF. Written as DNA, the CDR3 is TGCGCCAGCAGCGCGCCCTCCTACGAGCAGTACTTC.